The clone carrying this T cell receptor beta chain showed up just a few times. Its cognate antigen is unknown. Researchers used genomic DNA as the template to profile TCR beta VDJ and CDR3. MiXCR, run by TCRdb on the reads, gives a single entry per CDR3 protein. The table records 40,000 to 45,000 distinct CDR3 sequences, 68% of them present only once. The data stem from a study of CD8+CD57+ T cells in acquired aplastic anemia. Study summary: CD4+ and CD8+ cells, once sorted, gave DNA averaging roughly 3 ug. Healthy donors had, on average, roughly 10 million reads for their CD4+ cells.

CDR3 length: 17 residues. Germline trimming cut 6 bases from V and 2 bases from J; bases unmatched to any gene: 10. In germline, CDR1 is SNHLY, CDR2 FYNNEI. Overall study findings and caveats: Both patients and controls carried the same twenty-nine CD8+ CDR3 sequences.

The receptor was isolated from a human donor in good health, serving as a control. The chain links TRBV2 to TRBJ2-1, with TRBD2 identical over 10 bases. The source material was sorted CD4+, CD8+, or CD8+CD57+ T cells (not recorded which) from PBMCs. The CDR3 is CASSSSGGAAAYNEQFF. CDR3 DNA sequence: TGTGCCAGCAGCTCGAGCGGGGGGGCCGCGGCCTACAATGAGCAGTTCTTC.